Below, 11 T cell receptor beta chains from the same sample are listed, as sequenced in a study of siplizumab effects on memory and regulatory T cells. The repertoire was sequenced with immunoSEQ multiplex PCR; TCRdb's copy has only in-frame clones and lacks some. The table records approximately 97,000 clones, about 94% of them present only once. Sequenced material: CD4+ T cells sorted from blood. These receptors all come from a human donor in good health.

The chain links TRBV19 to TRBJ2-2, with D perhaps assigned TRBD1 or TRBD2 (5 bases each). V lost 3 bases to trimming and J lost 3 bases, with 17 bases between them. Germline V gene sequence: CDR1 LNHDA, CDR2 SQIVND (reference sequence). This CDR3 comprises 17 residues. CDR3 in DNA: TGTGCCAGTAGTATTAAGCTGAGGGGTTGGGACACCGGGGAGCTGTTTTTT. This sequence encodes CASSIKLRGWDTGELFF.

V and J are TRBV7-2 and TRBJ2-1; D unresolved. V lost 1 base to trimming and J lost 8 bases, with 18 bases between them. Per germline, CDR1 SGHTA and CDR2 FQGNSA. The CDR3 has 16 amino acids. This chain's CDR3 is CASSLGISTLVDEQFF. CDR3 DNA: TGTGCCAGCAGCTTAGGTATCTCCACGCTCGTGGATGAGCAGTTCTTC.

This clone was counted between two and nine times. The chain joins TRBV19 to TRBJ1-1; D not resolved. Germline CDR1 and CDR2: LNHDA and SQIVND (reference sequence). The germline V and J ends were trimmed by 4 bases and 0 bases, with 6 bases remaining between them. This CDR3 has 13 amino acids. CDR3 loop: CASSNQMNTEAFF. The CDR3 bases are TGTGCCAGTAGTAACCAGATGAACACTGAAGCTTTCTTT. Full variable domain (rest looked up from reference TRBV19 and TRBJ1-1): DGGITQSPKYLFRKEGQNVTLSCEQNLNHDAMYWYRQDPGQGLRLIYYSQIVNDFQKGDIAEGYSVSREKKESFPLTVTSAQKNPTAFYLCASSNQMNTEAFFGQGTRLTVV.

The chain recombines TRBV7-2 with TRBJ2-3; 7 positions match TRBD2. Germline CDR1 reads SGHTA; CDR2 reads FQGNSA. Trimming removed 4 bases from V and 7 bases from J; junction bases left unmatched: 17. CDR3 length: 17 residues. DNA of the CDR3: TGTGCCAGCAGCTCCACCGGGACTACCAAATTGAGGAATACGCAGTATTTT. Its translation: CASSSTGTTKLRNTQYF.

There are a few counts of this clone. This chain connects TRBV5-4 to TRBJ2-2; 9 bases map to TRBD2. CDR1 SGHNT and CDR2 YYREEE come from the germline V gene (reference sequence). After removal of 1 base from V and 7 bases from J, the junction contained 2 bases not matched to a gene. The CDR3 is made up of 14 amino acids. CDR3 residues: CASSLRLADGELFF. CDR3 bases: TGTGCCAGCAGCTTGAGACTAGCGGACGGGGAGCTGTTTTTT. Using reference TRBV5-4 and TRBJ2-2 for the parts outside the CDR3, the full variable domain is ETGVTQSPTHLIKTRGQQVTLRCSSQSGHNTVSWYQQALGQGPQFIFQYYREEENGRGNFPPRFSGLQFPNYSSELNVNALELDDSALYLCASSLRLADGELFFGEGSRLTVL.

The rearrangement uses TRBV15 and TRBJ2-3; D remains ambiguous. The CDR3 has 15 amino acids. Germline loops: CDR1 LNHNV, CDR2 YYDKDF (reference sequence). Trimming removed 1 base at V and 1 base at J, with 9 bases between. CDR3 nucleotides: TGTGCCACCAGCAGAGTTCTTGGCGGCACAGATACGCAGTATTTT. Amino acid sequence: CATSRVLGGTDTQYF.

The chain recombines TRBV7-3 with TRBJ1-1; 7 bases fit TRBD1. There are 15 residues in the CDR3. Germline V gene data show CDR1 as SGHTA and CDR2 as FQGTGA. V was pared by 2 bases and J by 3 bases, with 6 bases of the junction left unmatched. The CDR3 DNA follows: TGTGCCAGCAGCTTAGGGCAGGGGGTATACACTGAAGCTTTCTTT. Protein product: CASSLGQGVYTEAFF.

The chain links TRBV7-9 to TRBJ2-7, with TRBD1 matching over 8 bases. Germline V gives CDR1 SEHNR, CDR2 FQNEAQ (reference sequence). The CDR3 is 15 residues long. The J segment lost 0 bases and the V segment lost 8 bases, leaving 9 bases of the junction unmatched. Written as DNA, the CDR3 is TGTGCCAGCGGATGGGACAGGAGATCCTCCTACGAGCAGTACTTC. It specifies CASGWDRRSSYEQYF.

This chain links TRBV6-5 with TRBJ2-3; the D is unclear. V was cut by 0 bases and J by 2 bases, with 9 bases left in between. The CDR3 loop spans 15 amino acids. Germline loops: CDR1 MNHEY, CDR2 SVGAGI. The CDR3 protein is CASSYSATDTDTQYF. In DNA, the CDR3 is TGTGCCAGCAGTTACTCCGCGACTGACACAGATACGCAGTATTTT.

The genes are TRBV6-1 and TRBJ2-7; 8 positions agree with TRBD1. Losses at the gene ends were 2 bases for V and 4 bases for J; bases not matched to a gene: 7. Germline CDR1 MNHNS, CDR2 SASEGT. This CDR3 has 15 residues. The CDR3 sequence is CASSESGQGKYEQYF. For the CDR3, the DNA is TGTGCCAGCAGTGAAAGCGGACAGGGAAAGTACGAGCAGTACTTC.

This clone was recorded a few times. V is TRBV9 and J is TRBJ1-3; no clear D. This CDR3 contains 14 residues. Germline CDR1 reads SGDLS; CDR2 reads YYNGEE. With 0 bases removed from V and 4 bases from J, the gap between germline ends came to 8 bases. The CDR3 region has the DNA TGTGCCAGCAGCGTAGGGGGTCGAGGAAACACCATATATTTT. The encoded protein is CASSVGGRGNTIYF.